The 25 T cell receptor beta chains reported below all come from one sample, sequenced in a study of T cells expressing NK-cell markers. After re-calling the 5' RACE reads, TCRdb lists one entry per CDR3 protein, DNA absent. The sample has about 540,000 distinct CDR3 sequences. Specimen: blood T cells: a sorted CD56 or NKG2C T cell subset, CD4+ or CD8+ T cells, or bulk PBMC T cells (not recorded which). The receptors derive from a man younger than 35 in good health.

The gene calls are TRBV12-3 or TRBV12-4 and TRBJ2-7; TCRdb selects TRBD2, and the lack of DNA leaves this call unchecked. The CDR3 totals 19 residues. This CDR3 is CASSRTGVRGLARTYEQYF.

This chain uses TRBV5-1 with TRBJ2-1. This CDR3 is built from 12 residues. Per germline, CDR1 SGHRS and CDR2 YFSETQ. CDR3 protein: CASSLVTEEQFF.

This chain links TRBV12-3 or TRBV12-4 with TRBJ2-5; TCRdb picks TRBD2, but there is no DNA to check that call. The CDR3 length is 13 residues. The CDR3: CASTLGLAETQYF.

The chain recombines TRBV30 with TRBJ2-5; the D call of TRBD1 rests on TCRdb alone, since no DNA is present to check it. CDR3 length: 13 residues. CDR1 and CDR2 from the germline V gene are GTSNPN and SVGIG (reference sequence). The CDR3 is CAWSGGIKETQYF.

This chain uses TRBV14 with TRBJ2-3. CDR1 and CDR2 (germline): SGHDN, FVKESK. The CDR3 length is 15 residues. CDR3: CASSQVVKRGDTQYF.

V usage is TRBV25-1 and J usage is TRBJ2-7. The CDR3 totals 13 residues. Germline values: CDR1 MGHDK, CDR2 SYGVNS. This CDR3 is CASRRRELSEQYF.

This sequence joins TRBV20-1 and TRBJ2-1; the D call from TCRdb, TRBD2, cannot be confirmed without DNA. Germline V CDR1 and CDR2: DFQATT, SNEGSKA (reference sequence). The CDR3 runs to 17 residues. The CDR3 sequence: CSAHGATSGRSGNEQFF.

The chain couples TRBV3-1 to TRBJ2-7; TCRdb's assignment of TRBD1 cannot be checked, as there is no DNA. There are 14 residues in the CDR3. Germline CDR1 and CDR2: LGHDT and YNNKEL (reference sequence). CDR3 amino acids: CASSQQGSGHEQYF.

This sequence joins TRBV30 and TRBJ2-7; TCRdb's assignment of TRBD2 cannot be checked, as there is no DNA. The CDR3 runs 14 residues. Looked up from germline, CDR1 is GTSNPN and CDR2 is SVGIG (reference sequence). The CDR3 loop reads CAWSVVRTNYEQYF.

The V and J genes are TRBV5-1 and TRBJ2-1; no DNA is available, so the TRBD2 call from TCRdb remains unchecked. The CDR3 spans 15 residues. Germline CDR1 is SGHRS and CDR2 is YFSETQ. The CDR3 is CASSISGRALVEQFF.

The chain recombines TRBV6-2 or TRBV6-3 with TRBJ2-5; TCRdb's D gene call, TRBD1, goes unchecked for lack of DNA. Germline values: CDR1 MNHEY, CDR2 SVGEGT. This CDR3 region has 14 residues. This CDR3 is CASSYPPGQETQYF.

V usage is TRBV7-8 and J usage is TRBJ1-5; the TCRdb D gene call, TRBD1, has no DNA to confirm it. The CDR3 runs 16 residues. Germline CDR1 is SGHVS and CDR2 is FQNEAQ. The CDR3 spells CASSLRPGVGGQPQHF.

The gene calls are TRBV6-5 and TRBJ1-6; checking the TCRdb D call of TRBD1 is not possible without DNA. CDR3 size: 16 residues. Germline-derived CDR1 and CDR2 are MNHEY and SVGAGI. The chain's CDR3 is CASSYAITGVNSPLHF.

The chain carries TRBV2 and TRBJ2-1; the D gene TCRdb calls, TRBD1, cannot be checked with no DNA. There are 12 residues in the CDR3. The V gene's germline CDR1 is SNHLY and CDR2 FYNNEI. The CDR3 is CASSESLSEQFF. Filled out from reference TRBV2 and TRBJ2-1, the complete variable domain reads EPEVTQTPSHQVTQMGQEVILRCVPISNHLYFYWYRQILGQKVEFLVSFYNNEISEKSEIFDDQFSVERPDGSNFTLKIRSTKLEDSAMYFCASSESLSEQFFGPGTRLTVL.

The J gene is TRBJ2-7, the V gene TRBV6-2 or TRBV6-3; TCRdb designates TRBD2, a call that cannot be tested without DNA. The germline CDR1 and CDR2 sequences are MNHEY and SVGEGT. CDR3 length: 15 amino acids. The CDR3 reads CASSTLGTSEGEQYF.

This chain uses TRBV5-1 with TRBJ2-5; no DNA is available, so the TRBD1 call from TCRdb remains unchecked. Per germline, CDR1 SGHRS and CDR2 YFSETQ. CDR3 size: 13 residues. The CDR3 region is CASSPPRRETQYF.

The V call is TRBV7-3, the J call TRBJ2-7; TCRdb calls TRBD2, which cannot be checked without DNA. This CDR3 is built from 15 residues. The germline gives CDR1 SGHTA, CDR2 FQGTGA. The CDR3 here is CASSPGRERLYEQYF.

This CDR3 is CASSQGQGARPQHF. This chain uses TRBV27 with TRBJ1-5; TCRdb selects TRBD1, and the lack of DNA leaves this call unchecked. Germline V gene data show CDR1 as MNHEY and CDR2 as SMNVEV (reference sequence). CDR3 length equals 14 residues.

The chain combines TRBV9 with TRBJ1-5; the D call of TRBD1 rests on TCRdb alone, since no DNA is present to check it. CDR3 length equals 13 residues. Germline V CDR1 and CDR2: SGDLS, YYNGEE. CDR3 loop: CASSSGADQPQHF.

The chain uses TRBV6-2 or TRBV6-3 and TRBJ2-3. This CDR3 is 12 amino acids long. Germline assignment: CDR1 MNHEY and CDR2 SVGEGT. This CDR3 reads CASSIVTDTQYF.

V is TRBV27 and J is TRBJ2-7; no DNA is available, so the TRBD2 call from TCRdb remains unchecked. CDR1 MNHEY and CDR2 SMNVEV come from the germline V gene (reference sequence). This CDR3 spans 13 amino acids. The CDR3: CASSVARGYEQYF.

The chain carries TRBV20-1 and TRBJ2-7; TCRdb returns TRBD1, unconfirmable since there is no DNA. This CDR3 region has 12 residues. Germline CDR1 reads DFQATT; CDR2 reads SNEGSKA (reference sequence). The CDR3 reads CSTGGQVHEQYF.

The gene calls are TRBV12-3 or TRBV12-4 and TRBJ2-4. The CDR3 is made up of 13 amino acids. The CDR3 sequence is CASSSENVDIQYF.

CDR3 protein: CASSLNPGPIPETQYF. V is TRBV11-2 and J is TRBJ2-5; without DNA, the TCRdb call of TRBD1 cannot be checked. The CDR3 runs 16 residues. Germline V gene lookup returns CDR1 SGHAT and CDR2 FQNNGV.

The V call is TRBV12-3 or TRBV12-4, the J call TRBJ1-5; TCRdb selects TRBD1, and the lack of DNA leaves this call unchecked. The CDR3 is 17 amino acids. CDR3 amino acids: CASSLGLGPGDNQPQHF.